In its sample, the clone carrying this TCR beta chain was seen once. Using immunoSEQ multiplex PCR, the repertoire was profiled, and TCRdb retains in-frame clones only, with some absent. The data hold about 56,000 clones, with around 84% observed a single time. Trimming shortened V by 4 bases and J by 4 bases, and 19 bases separated the two germline ends. The V gene's germline CDR1 is GTSNPN and CDR2 SVGIG (reference sequence). The CDR3 covers 15 residues. The record originates from a study of blood T cell repertoires in COVID-19. Sequencing was done on a sample of peripheral blood. The V gene is TRBV30, the J gene TRBJ1-2; no definite D call. The sequence came from an elderly woman with acute or convalescent COVID-19. CDR3 residues: CAWNPGPGRIYGYTF. The CDR3 DNA is TGTGCCTGGAACCCTGGGCCAGGTCGAATCTATGGCTACACCTTC.